This T cell receptor beta chain was recovered during a study of naive and memory T cell subsets. Whole-study results and caveats: Clonotypes are single alpha or beta chains, not paired receptors.

Ten or more counts support this clonotype. Its cognate antigen is unknown. CMV status came from CD4+ T cell IFNgamma after overnight CMV lysate stimulation of fresh PBMCs. Two oligonucleotides, mixed equimolar, formed the beta constant-region primer covering TRBC1 and TRBC2. Nested alpha and beta constant-region primers with the SP2 primer drove four PCR rounds on ligated cDNA. TCRdb re-called the UMI-ligation and nested PCR reads with MiXCR, one entry per CDR3 protein. Of tens of thousands of distinct CDR3 sequences in the sample, under 20% were seen once. CDR1 is MDHEN and CDR2 is SYDVKM in the germline V gene. The CDR3 is 16 amino acids. J gave up 7 bases and V 2 bases, and 10 bases lay outside the gene matches.

The source of this sequence is a human donor in good health. Material: effector memory CD4+ T cells from blood. The subset: effector memory, CD45RA- CD27-. The rearrangement uses TRBV28 and TRBJ1-5; TRBD1 matches 8 bases. CDR3: CASSLGEQGAWQPQHF. The CDR3 DNA follows: TGTGCCAGCAGTTTAGGGGAGCAGGGGGCTTGGCAGCCCCAGCATTTT. Supplemented by reference TRBV28 and TRBJ1-5, the full variable domain reads DVKVTQSSRYLVKRTGEKVFLECVQDMDHENMFWYRQDPGLGLRLIYFSYDVKMKEKGDIPEGYSVSREKKERFSLILESASTNQTSMYLCASSLGEQGAWQPQHFGDGTRLSIL.